Following are 18 T cell receptor beta chains from one sample sequenced in a study of shared clonotypes between healthy human individuals (dated by TCRdb to 2020 to 2021). Library construction relied on the immunoSEQ multiplex PCR assay. Entries here come from immuneACCESS through TCRdb and include only in-frame sequences with V and J called. Some clones fail to appear in such tables; in the studies checked, an unresolved V gene covers under half of the shortfall, and the cause of the remainder is unknown. The sample includes 2 million or so clones, with around 95% observed a single time. The ten largest clones capture roughly 0.13% of the sample. Sequences were obtained from naive CD4+ T cells sorted from blood. This specimen's cell subset or site label, interpreted: CD45RA+ positively selected. These receptors originate from a man between 18 and 29 years old in good health.

The gene calls are TRBV5-8 and TRBJ1-4; 9 nucleotides match TRBD1. The CDR3 runs to 15 residues. Germline V gives CDR1 SGHTS, CDR2 YDEGEE. V trimming: 0 bases; J trimming: 7 bases; junction bases outside the gene matches: 4. This CDR3 is CASSLGDRESEKLFF. DNA for the CDR3: TGTGCCAGCAGCTTGGGGGACAGGGAGTCTGAAAAACTGTTTTTT. Drawing the rest from reference TRBV5-8 and TRBJ1-4, the complete variable domain is EAGVTQSPTHLIKTRGQQATLRCSPISGHTSVYWYQQALGLGLQFLLWYDEGEERNRGNFPPRFSGRQFPNYSSELNVNALELEDSALYLCASSLGDRESEKLFFGSGTQLSVL.

Note on this clone: The germline gene is not matched at one end of the junction; a read error may be the cause. The rearrangement links TRBV5-4 to TRBJ2-1; D might be TRBD1 (6 bases). From germline, CDR1 is SGHNT and CDR2 YYREEE (reference sequence). CDR3 length: 15 amino acids. DNA of the CDR3: TGTGCCGGCAGCTTGGCCGGAACGGGGACAATGAAGCAGTTCTTC. This codes for CAGSLAGTGTMKQFF.

Remarks on this clone: Other DNA sequences in this sample translate to the same CDR3. This chain joins TRBV5-1 and TRBJ1-1, with 8 bases identical to TRBD1. The CDR3 runs 14 residues. Germline CDR1 SGHRS, CDR2 YFSETQ. J lost 4 bases, V lost 5 bases, and 7 bases had no gene match. The CDR3 reads CASSLTGGSTEAFF. The DNA for the CDR3 is TGCGCCAGCAGTCTAACAGGGGGGAGCACTGAAGCTTTCTTT.

J is TRBJ1-5 and V is TRBV4-3; maybe TRBD1 (5 bases). V lost 0 bases to trimming and J lost 5 bases, with 8 bases between them. Germline assignment: CDR1 LGHNA and CDR2 YSLEER. The CDR3 has 14 amino acids. CDR3 nucleotides: TGCGCCAGCAGCCAAGAGATGGGGGATCAGCCCCAGCATTTT. Protein: CASSQEMGDQPQHF.

The chain joins TRBV28 to TRBJ2-3; possibly TRBD2 for D (6 bases). Germline values: CDR1 MDHEN, CDR2 SYDVKM. The V end lost 3 bases, the J end lost 7 bases, and 17 bases lay between the germline ends. CDR3 length: 15 amino acids. The CDR3 loop reads CASSFAALGGHTQYF. For the CDR3, the DNA is TGTGCCAGCAGTTTTGCGGCCCTCGGGGGACATACGCAGTATTTT. The complete variable domain, with remaining parts taken from reference TRBV28 and TRBJ2-3, reads DVKVTQSSRYLVKRTGEKVFLECVQDMDHENMFWYRQDPGLGLRLIYFSYDVKMKEKGDIPEGYSVSREKKERFSLILESASTNQTSMYLCASSFAALGGHTQYFGPGTRLTVL.

DNA for the CDR3: TGTGCCAGCAGCATTAAGGATAGCTCACCCCTCCACTTT. Protein product: CASSIKDSSPLHF. The rearrangement uses TRBV5-4 and TRBJ1-6; D uncertain. The CDR3 loop spans 13 amino acids. The ends were cut back, 4 bases at V and 10 bases at J, with 12 bases in the middle. The germline gives CDR1 SGHNT, CDR2 YYREEE (reference sequence).

The chain joins TRBV7-9 to TRBJ2-2; TRBD1 aligns across 7 bases. V shed 8 bases, J shed 2 bases, and the junction held 5 bases outside the gene matches. The CDR3 totals 14 residues. CDR1 is SEHNR, CDR2 FQNEAQ, per germline (reference sequence). The CDR3 nucleotides are TGTGCCAGCGAAAGACAGGGAAACACCGGGGAGCTGTTTTTT. Its translation is CASERQGNTGELFF.

This chain joins TRBV5-1 and TRBJ1-1; TRBD1 matches 9 bases. The CDR3 spans 17 residues. Trimming cost V 4 bases and J 1 base; bases outside gene matches: 11. Germline values: CDR1 SGHRS, CDR2 YFSETQ. The CDR3 DNA follows: TGCGCCAGCAGCGCCGGACAGGGGCTCAGGGGGAACACTGAAGCTTTCTTT. Protein: CASSAGQGLRGNTEAFF.

Concerning this clone: A much larger clone lies a single base off, so this may be a read error. In the same sample, other DNA sequences code for this CDR3. The chain is built from TRBV7-2 and TRBJ1-2; TRBD1 matches 9 bases. V was clipped by 5 bases and J by 4 bases; unmatched bases: 2. There are 13 residues in the CDR3. The germline V gene has CDR1 SGHTA and CDR2 FQGNSA. The CDR3 loop is CASSPTGGYGYTF. The CDR3 region has the DNA TGTGCCAGCAGCCCGACAGGGGGCTATGGCTACACCTTC.

This rearrangement joins TRBV10-3 to TRBJ2-1, with D possibly matching TRBD1 (6 bases). Germline CDR1 is ENHRY and CDR2 is SYGVKD. The CDR3 is 14 amino acids. With 0 bases removed from V and 12 bases from J, the gap between germline ends came to 15 bases. For the CDR3, the DNA is TGTGCCATCAGTGAGTCGAAGGCAGGGGAAACGCAGTTCTTC. The encoded protein is CAISESKAGETQFF.

In its sample, this clone was seen once. This sequence joins TRBV27 and TRBJ2-7, with D tentatively TRBD1 (5 bases). Germline CDR1 and CDR2: MNHEY and SMNVEV (reference sequence). The CDR3 loop spans 12 amino acids. Trimming removed 4 bases from V and 8 bases from J, with 12 bases in between. The CDR3 DNA sequence: TGTGCCAGCAGTTCCCCCCCAGGGAAGCAGTACTTC. It is translated as CASSSPPGKQYF.

On this clone itself: Additional DNA sequences in this sample encode the identical CDR3. The chain has TRBV6-5 and TRBJ1-2; D is uncertain. Germline CDR1 MNHEY, CDR2 SVGAGI. The CDR3 is 13 amino acids. The ends were cut back, 2 bases at V and 2 bases at J, with 6 bases in the middle. CDR3 region: CASSYGGNYGYTF. CDR3 bases: TGTGCCAGCAGTTACGGCGGGAACTATGGCTACACCTTC.

The V call is TRBV7-9, the J call TRBJ1-2; 11 bases agree with TRBD1. Germline CDR1 SEHNR, CDR2 FQNEAQ (reference sequence). V lost 1 base, J lost 0 bases, and 7 bases stayed unmatched. This CDR3 is 18 amino acids long. This chain's CDR3 is CASSLDHGQGASNYGYTF. The DNA for the CDR3 is TGTGCCAGCAGCTTAGACCACGGACAGGGGGCCTCTAACTATGGCTACACCTTC.

This rearrangement joins TRBV6-1 to TRBJ1-1; no firm D call. The CDR3 sequence is 14 residues long. Deletions cut 6 bases from V and 5 bases from J, with 16 bases between. Germline CDR1 MNHNS, CDR2 SASEGT. CDR3 nucleotides: TGTGCCAGCAGCCCGACGCTTCCACGGACTGAAGCTTTCTTT. Protein product: CASSPTLPRTEAFF.

The DNA for the CDR3 is TGCGCCAGCAGCCGAGATAATTCACCCCTCCACTTT. Protein product: CASSRDNSPLHF. This chain joins TRBV5-1 and TRBJ1-6; D unresolved. V was trimmed by 4 bases and J by 5 bases, leaving 4 bases between them. The CDR3 length is 12 residues. Looked up from germline, CDR1 is SGHRS and CDR2 is YFSETQ.

This CDR3 reads CASSSAVNTEAFF. The CDR3 DNA reads as TGTGCCAGCAGTTCCGCTGTGAACACTGAAGCTTTCTTT. V is TRBV7-3 and J is TRBJ1-1; D is undetermined. Germline lookup yields CDR1 SGHTA and CDR2 FQGTGA. With 6 bases removed from V and 0 bases from J, the gap between germline ends came to 8 bases. The CDR3 covers 13 residues. The whole variable domain, remainder taken from reference TRBV7-3 and TRBJ1-1, is GAGVSQTPSNKVTEKGKYVELRCDPISGHTALYWYRQSLGQGPEFLIYFQGTGAADDSGLPNDRFFAVRPEGSVSTLKIQRTERGDSAVYLCASSSAVNTEAFFGQGTRLTVV.

This chain links TRBV25-1 with TRBJ2-1; D is possibly TRBD2 (6 bases). Germline CDR1 is MGHDK and CDR2 is SYGVNS. The CDR3 has 16 residues. V lost 3 bases to trimming and J lost 1 base, with 13 bases between them. The CDR3 sequence is CASSDWGSGSYNEQFF. The CDR3, as DNA: TGTGCCAGCAGTGATTGGGGCAGCGGGTCCTACAATGAGCAGTTCTTC.

This clone has just one count. The chain employs TRBV2 and TRBJ2-1, with D perhaps being TRBD1 or TRBD2 (5 bases each). The CDR3 loop spans 14 amino acids. V shed 4 bases and J shed 8 bases, with 15 bases lying between them. CDR1 is SNHLY, CDR2 FYNNEI, per germline. CDR3 protein: CASSGNRGEHEQFF. CDR3 coding DNA: TGTGCCAGCAGTGGGAATAGGGGAGAGCATGAGCAGTTCTTC. Full variable domain (rest looked up from reference TRBV2 and TRBJ2-1): EPEVTQTPSHQVTQMGQEVILRCVPISNHLYFYWYRQILGQKVEFLVSFYNNEISEKSEIFDDQFSVERPDGSNFTLKIRSTKLEDSAMYFCASSGNRGEHEQFFGPGTRLTVL.